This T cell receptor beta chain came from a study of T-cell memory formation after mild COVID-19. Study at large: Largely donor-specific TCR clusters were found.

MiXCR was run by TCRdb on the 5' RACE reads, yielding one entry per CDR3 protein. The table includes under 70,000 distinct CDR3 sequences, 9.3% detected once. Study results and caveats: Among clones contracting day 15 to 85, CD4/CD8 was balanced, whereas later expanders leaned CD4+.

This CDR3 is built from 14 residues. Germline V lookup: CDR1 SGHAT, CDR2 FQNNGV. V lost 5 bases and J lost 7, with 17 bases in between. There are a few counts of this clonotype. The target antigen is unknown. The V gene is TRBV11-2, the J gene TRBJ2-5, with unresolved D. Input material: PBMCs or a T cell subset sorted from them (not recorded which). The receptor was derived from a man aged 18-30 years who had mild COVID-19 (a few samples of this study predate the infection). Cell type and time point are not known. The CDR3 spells CASSPVLGPGTQYF. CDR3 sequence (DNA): TGTGCCAGCAGCCCCGTGCTAGGGCCGGGGACCCAGTACTTC.